This entry lists 13 T cell receptor beta chains sequenced from one sample in a study of CD8 T cells in ankylosing spondylitis. TCRdb reprocessed the 5' RACE reads with MiXCR, giving one entry per CDR3 protein. The repertoire holds more than 150,000 distinct CDR3 sequences, over 10% seen once, with 16% in the top ten. The sample comprised blood, either unsorted or a sorted T cell fraction (not recorded which). The source of these receptors is a male donor with ankylosing spondylitis or in good health (not recorded which).

The chain links TRBV9 to TRBJ2-2; 10 bases are a match to TRBD2. Germline lookup yields CDR1 SGDLS and CDR2 YYNGEE. J lost 4 bases, V lost 0 bases, and 9 bases had no gene match. CDR3 length: 18 amino acids. CDR3: CASSVVGLAGDLTGELFF. The CDR3 DNA reads as TGTGCCAGCAGCGTAGTTGGCCTAGCGGGGGACCTCACCGGGGAGCTGTTTTTT.

This clonotype was found many times. The chain is built from TRBV5-1 and TRBJ1-1; 9 bases line up with TRBD1. The CDR3 runs 18 residues. From germline, CDR1 is SGHRS and CDR2 YFSETQ. V lost 3 bases to trimming and J lost 1 base; unmatched junction nucleotides: 13. CDR3 nucleotide sequence: TGCGCCAGCAGCTCCCCCCGGGACAGGGTCGAGAGGAACACTGAAGCTTTCTTT. Its translation: CASSSPRDRVERNTEAFF.

This clonotype was detected only a few times. Compared with germline, one end of the junction differs, possibly owing to a read error. In nucleotides, the CDR3 is TGTGCCAGCAGCCTAGAGATCGGGCAGCTTGCTAACTATGGCTACACCTTC. It codes for CASSLEIGQLANYGYTF. The V gene is TRBV11-2, the J gene TRBJ1-2; no clear D gene. This CDR3 region has 17 residues. Per the germline V gene, CDR1 is SGHAT and CDR2 is FQNNGV.

In this sample, this clonotype turned up many times. This chain joins TRBV27 and TRBJ2-1; D is ambiguous. Trimming shortened V by 5 bases and J by 4 bases, and 3 bases separated the two germline ends. This CDR3 is 11 amino acids long. Germline-derived CDR1 and CDR2 are MNHEY and SMNVEV (reference sequence). The CDR3 loop is CASSGYNEQFF. The CDR3 coding sequence is TGTGCCAGCAGTGGGTACAATGAGCAGTTCTTC.

In this sample, this clonotype turned up a few times. The V gene is TRBV12-3 or TRBV12-4, the J gene TRBJ2-7; 8 positions match TRBD2. The length of the CDR3 is 13 residues. Trimming took 8 bases from V and 3 from J; bases not matched to a gene: 6. Written as DNA, the CDR3 is TGTGCCAGCCGGGCGGGGGGAATCTACGAGCAGTACTTC. This encodes CASRAGGIYEQYF.

This chain connects TRBV6-1 to TRBJ1-3; 8 nucleotides agree with TRBD1. Trimming at V came to 6 bases and at J to 8 bases, leaving 6 bases not matched to a gene. This CDR3 spans 13 amino acids. Germline V gene sequence: CDR1 MNHNS, CDR2 SASEGT. The DNA for the CDR3 is TGTGCCAGCAGGGGACAGGATCTAGACACCATATATTTT. It codes for CASRGQDLDTIYF.

Only a few counts were recorded for this clonotype. The genes are TRBV19 and TRBJ2-1; 8 nucleotides agree with TRBD1. J lost 3 bases, V lost 8 bases, and 9 bases had no gene match. The CDR3 has 15 residues. Germline assignment: CDR1 LNHDA and CDR2 SQIVND (reference sequence). CDR3 nucleotides: TGTGCCAGTGGAGCAACAGGGGGAGGCTACAATGAGCAGTTCTTC. Protein sequence: CASGATGGGYNEQFF.

This clonotype was seen only a few times. The gene calls are TRBV12-3 or TRBV12-4 and TRBJ1-4; possibly TRBD1 for D (6 bases). The CDR3 length is 15 residues. V was cut by 1 base and J by 7 bases, with 13 bases left in between. The CDR3 coding sequence is TGTGCCAGCAGTTTAGGGGGGGCGCTTGGTGAAAAACTGTTTTTT. Protein: CASSLGGALGEKLFF.

This clonotype was recorded a few times. This CDR3 is missing its conserved last phenylalanine or tryptophan, likely due to a read error. The limits of the CDR3 on the DNA are not certain, so only TCRdb's listed CDR3 is given. CDR3 loop: CASSLGVEQSFA. The V gene is TRBV5-5, the J gene TRBJ2-3. The CDR3 length is 12 residues, termini included. From germline, CDR1 is SGHKS and CDR2 YYEKEE (reference sequence).

The chain employs TRBV10-3 and TRBJ1-2; 10 bases are a match to TRBD1. Trimming took 2 bases from V and 4 from J; bases not matched to a gene: 4. Germline V gene lookup returns CDR1 ENHRY and CDR2 SYGVKD. The CDR3 totals 15 residues. The CDR3 sequence is CAISEDRGRFYGYTF. CDR3 nucleotide sequence: TGTGCCATCAGTGAGGACAGGGGGCGCTTCTATGGCTACACCTTC.

The chain couples TRBV6-1 to TRBJ1-3; TRBD1 is a possible D gene (6 bases). The germline V gene encodes CDR1 MNHNS and CDR2 SASEGT. V lost 6 bases, J lost 0 bases, and 12 bases lay in between. The CDR3 is 15 amino acids. The CDR3 reads CASRPDSFSGNTIYF. The CDR3 nucleotides read TGTGCCAGCAGACCGGACAGCTTCTCTGGAAACACCATATATTTT.

The rearrangement joins TRBV12-3 or TRBV12-4 to TRBJ2-5, with 8 bases identical to TRBD1. Unmatched junction bases numbered 7, after V lost 3 bases and J lost 7 bases. There are 14 residues in the CDR3. CDR3 in DNA: TGTGCCAGCAGTTTCAACAGGGGGGAATTGACCCAGTACTTC. The encoded protein is CASSFNRGELTQYF.

This clonotype was seen repeatedly, ten times or more. This chain joins TRBV7-9 and TRBJ1-1, with D perhaps TRBD1 (6 bases). The CDR3 has 12 residues. The germline V gene has CDR1 SEHNR and CDR2 FQNEAQ (reference sequence). V was cut by 6 bases and J by 5 bases, with 10 bases left in between. CDR3 region: CASSLRGTEAFF. CDR3 DNA sequence: TGTGCCAGCAGTTTAAGGGGGACTGAAGCTTTCTTT.